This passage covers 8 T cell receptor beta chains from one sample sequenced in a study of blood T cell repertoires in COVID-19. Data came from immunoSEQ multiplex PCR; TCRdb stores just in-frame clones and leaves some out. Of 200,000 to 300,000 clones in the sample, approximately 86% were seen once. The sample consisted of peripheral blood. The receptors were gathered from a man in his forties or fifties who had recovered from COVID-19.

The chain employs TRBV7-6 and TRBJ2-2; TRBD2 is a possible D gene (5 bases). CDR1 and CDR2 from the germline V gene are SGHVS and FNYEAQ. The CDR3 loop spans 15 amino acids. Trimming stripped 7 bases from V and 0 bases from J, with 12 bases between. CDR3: CASTNGNANTGELFF. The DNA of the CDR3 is TGTGCCAGCACTAACGGGAACGCGAACACCGGGGAGCTGTTTTTT. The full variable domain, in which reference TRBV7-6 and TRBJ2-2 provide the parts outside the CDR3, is GAGVSQSPRYKVTKRGQDVALRCDPISGHVSLYWYRQALGQGPEFLTYFNYEAQQDKSGLPNDRFSAERPEGSISTLTIQRTEQRDSAMYRCASTNGNANTGELFFGEGSRLTVL.

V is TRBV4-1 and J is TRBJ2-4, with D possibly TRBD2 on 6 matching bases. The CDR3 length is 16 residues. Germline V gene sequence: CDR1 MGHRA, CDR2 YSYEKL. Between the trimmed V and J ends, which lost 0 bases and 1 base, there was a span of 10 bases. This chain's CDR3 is CASSQERLVAKNIQYF. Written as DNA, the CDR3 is TGCGCCAGCAGCCAAGAGAGACTAGTGGCCAAAAACATTCAGTACTTC.

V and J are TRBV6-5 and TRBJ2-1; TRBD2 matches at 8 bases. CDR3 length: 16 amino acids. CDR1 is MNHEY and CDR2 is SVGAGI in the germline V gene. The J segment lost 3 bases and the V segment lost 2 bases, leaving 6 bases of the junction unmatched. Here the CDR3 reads CASSYMAGGNYNEQFF. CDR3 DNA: TGTGCCAGCAGTTACATGGCGGGGGGCAACTACAATGAGCAGTTCTTC.

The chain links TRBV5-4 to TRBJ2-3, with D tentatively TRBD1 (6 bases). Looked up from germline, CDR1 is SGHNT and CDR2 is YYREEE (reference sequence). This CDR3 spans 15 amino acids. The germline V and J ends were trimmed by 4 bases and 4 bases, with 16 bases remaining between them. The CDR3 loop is CASSPGAVRADTQYF. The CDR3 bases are TGTGCCAGCAGCCCAGGGGCAGTTAGGGCAGATACGCAGTATTTT.

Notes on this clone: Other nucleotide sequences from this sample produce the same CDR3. Written as DNA, the CDR3 is TGTGCCAGCAGTCCTGGACTAGCGGCCTACAATGAGCAGTTCTTC. It codes for CASSPGLAAYNEQFF. This chain joins TRBV7-9 and TRBJ2-1, with TRBD2 matching over 10 bases. This CDR3 comprises 15 residues. Germline trimming cut 6 bases from V and 2 bases from J; bases unmatched to any gene: 4. Per the germline V gene, CDR1 is SEHNR and CDR2 is FQNEAQ (reference sequence).

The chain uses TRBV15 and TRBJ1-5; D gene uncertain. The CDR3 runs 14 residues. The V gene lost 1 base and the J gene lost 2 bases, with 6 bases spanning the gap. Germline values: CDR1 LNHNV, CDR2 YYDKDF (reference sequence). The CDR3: CATSRGRGNQPQHF. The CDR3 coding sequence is TGTGCCACCAGCAGAGGACGGGGCAATCAGCCCCAGCATTTT. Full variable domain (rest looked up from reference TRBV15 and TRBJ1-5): DAMVIQNPRYQVTQFGKPVTLSCSQTLNHNVMYWYQQKSSQAPKLLFHYYDKDFNNEADTPDNFQSRRPNTSFCFLDIRSPGLGDTAMYLCATSRGRGNQPQHFGDGTRLSIL.

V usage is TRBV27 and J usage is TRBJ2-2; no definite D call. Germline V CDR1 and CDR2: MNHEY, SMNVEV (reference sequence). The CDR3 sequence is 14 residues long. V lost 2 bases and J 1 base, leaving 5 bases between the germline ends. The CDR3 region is CASSLNRNTGELFF. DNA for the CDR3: TGTGCCAGCAGTTTAAACAGGAACACCGGGGAGCTGTTTTTT.

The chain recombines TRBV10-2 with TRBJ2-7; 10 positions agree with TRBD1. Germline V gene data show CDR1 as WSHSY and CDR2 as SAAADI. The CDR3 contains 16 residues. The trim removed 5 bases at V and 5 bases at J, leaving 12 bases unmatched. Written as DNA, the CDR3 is TGCGCCAGCAGTCCGGGACAGGGGAGGGGTCTGAACGAGCAGTACTTC. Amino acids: CASSPGQGRGLNEQYF.